In its sample, the clone carrying this T cell receptor beta chain was seen many times. Per-sample PBMC isolation yielded at least 6.5 million cells. This sample is part of a study of blood T cells in healthy people across ages. Germline V gene lookup returns CDR1 SEHNR and CDR2 FQNEAQ (reference sequence). The CDR3 spans 12 residues. V was pared by 5 bases and J by 5 bases, with 9 bases between. Combining a sample-barcoded 5' primer with a J-beta primer mix, a second PCR ran for 7 to 11 cycles. TCRdb independently ran MiXCR on the 5' RACE reads; one entry per CDR3 protein. The sample carries about 1.7 million distinct CDR3 sequences, approximately 28% recorded once.

Specimen: blood. This chain uses TRBV7-9 with TRBJ2-5; no firm D call. The clonotype comes from a woman aged 25 to 45 in good health. CDR3: CASSPLLETQYF. CDR3 nucleotides: TGTGCCAGCAGCCCGTTGTTGGAGACCCAGTACTTC.